The 4 T cell receptor beta chains listed next were all sequenced from one sample in a study of OX40 agonist ivuxolimab in advanced cancers. Using immunoSEQ multiplex PCR, the repertoire was profiled, and TCRdb retains in-frame clones only, with some absent. The data contain roughly 56,000 clones, around 84% of them singletons. The specimen comprised CD4+ or CD8+ T cells sorted from blood, sampled in a trial of the OX40 agonist ivuxolimab. The receptors stem from an adult with an advanced solid tumor such as melanoma, head and neck, liver or kidney cancer.

The gene calls are TRBV27 and TRBJ2-3, with a possible D match to TRBD2 (5 bases). The CDR3 has 15 residues. Germline V gene lookup returns CDR1 MNHEY and CDR2 SMNVEV (reference sequence). V lost 2 bases and J lost 0, with 9 bases in between. CDR3 region: CASSLGERSTDTQYF. In DNA form, the CDR3 reads TGTGCCAGCAGTTTAGGGGAGCGTAGCACAGATACGCAGTATTTT.

The chain joins TRBV27 to TRBJ1-4; 10 nucleotides align to TRBD1. Germline V gene sequence: CDR1 MNHEY, CDR2 SMNVEV (reference sequence). V trimming: 5 bases; J trimming: 7 bases; junction bases outside the gene matches: 7. This CDR3 has 15 residues. CDR3 residues: CASSTLDRGSEKLFF. The CDR3, as DNA: TGTGCCAGCAGTACATTGGACAGGGGGAGTGAAAAACTGTTTTTT.

The chain joins TRBV21-1 to TRBJ1-3; no check of the table's D call, TRBD1, against the DNA was made. TRBV21-1 is recorded as a pseudogene. This CDR3 comprises 16 residues. For the CDR3, the DNA is TGTGCCAGCAGCGACAGACAGGGCTTCTCTGGAAACACCATATATTTT. Amino acids: CASSDRQGFSGNTIYF.

This clone was detected only a few times. This chain links TRBV4-1 with TRBJ2-3; 10 nucleotides agree with TRBD1. CDR1 and CDR2 from the germline V gene are MGHRA and YSYEKL. The CDR3 is 17 residues long. With 3 bases clipped from V and 4 bases from J, the junction kept 10 bases outside the gene matches. This CDR3 reads CASSHPSRDRGSDTQYF. The CDR3 DNA reads TGCGCCAGCAGCCACCCGTCAAGGGACAGGGGCTCAGATACGCAGTATTTT.